One and the same sample provided the 19 T cell receptor beta chains below, sequenced in a study of cytomegalovirus exposure and HLA in healthy donors. Vbeta (60) and Jbeta (13) primers were used in the PCR. Data came from immunoSEQ multiplex PCR; TCRdb stores just in-frame clones and leaves some out. The sample lists fewer than 120,000 clones; over 65% were seen once. Sequences were obtained from PBMCs. The source of these receptors is a woman younger than 45 in good health and CMV-seronegative.

The chain has TRBV6-1 and TRBJ2-3, with D perhaps TRBD1 (6 bases). Germline V gene lookup returns CDR1 MNHNS and CDR2 SASEGT. The CDR3 runs to 14 residues. Trimming took off 4 bases at V and 1 base at J, with 9 bases between the two ends. The CDR3 is CASSGAGGTDTQYF. CDR3 DNA sequence: TGTGCCAGCAGTGGTGCAGGGGGCACAGATACGCAGTATTTT.

This rearrangement joins TRBV6-5 to TRBJ2-5; 8 bases fit TRBD2. The V and J ends lost 2 bases and 2 bases, in that order; junction bases with no gene match: 7. The CDR3 covers 16 residues. CDR1 and CDR2 (germline): MNHEY, SVGAGI. CDR3 DNA sequence: TGTGCCAGCAGTTACGCGACTAGCGCCGATCAAGAGACCCAGTACTTC. Amino acids: CASSYATSADQETQYF.

In the case of this clone: At one end, the junction sequence differs from germline, possibly due to a read error. This chain uses TRBV6-5 with TRBJ2-3, with 7 bases lining up with TRBD2. Germline V gene lookup returns CDR1 MNHEY and CDR2 SVGAGI. The CDR3 extends over 15 amino acids. CDR3 nucleotide sequence: TGTGCCAGCAGTCGCCTAGCGGCTAGCACAGATGCGCAGTATTTT. This gives the protein CASSRLAASTDAQYF.

V gene TRBV4-2 combines with J gene TRBJ2-7, with TRBD2 as a possible D gene (6 bases). The CDR3 extends over 16 amino acids. Per germline, CDR1 LGHNA and CDR2 YNFKEQ. Trimming stripped 0 bases from V and 6 bases from J, with 18 bases between. The CDR3 spells CASSQETGVSIGEQYF. Here the CDR3 DNA reads TGTGCCAGCAGCCAAGAGACGGGAGTGAGCATAGGCGAGCAGTACTTC.

V and J are TRBV7-2 and TRBJ2-7; 8 bases map to TRBD1. The V gene's germline CDR1 is SGHTA and CDR2 FQGNSA. This CDR3 is built from 13 residues. J gave up 5 bases and V 5 bases, and 5 bases lay outside the gene matches. The CDR3 DNA sequence: TGTGCCAGCAGCAAAAGGACAGGGCACGAGCAGTACTTC. This sequence encodes CASSKRTGHEQYF.

The J gene is TRBJ1-1, the V gene TRBV5-6, with D tentatively TRBD1 (5 bases). The CDR3 sequence is 13 residues long. The V gene's germline CDR1 is SGHDT and CDR2 YYEEEE. V lost 4 bases to trimming and J lost 5 bases, with 12 bases between them. The DNA of the CDR3 is TGTGCCAGCAGCCCCCAGGGAAGAACTGAAGCTTTCTTT. Translating it yields CASSPQGRTEAFF.

The chain couples TRBV30 to TRBJ2-7; 8 nucleotides line up with TRBD2. Per germline, CDR1 GTSNPN and CDR2 SVGIG (reference sequence). The junction had 7 bases not matched to a gene; V was cut back by 3 bases and J by 6 bases. The CDR3 extends over 13 amino acids. This CDR3 is CAWSGGAGGEQYF. The CDR3 nucleotides are TGTGCCTGGAGCGGGGGGGCCGGGGGCGAGCAGTACTTC. Filled out from reference TRBV30 and TRBJ2-7, the complete variable domain reads SQTIHQWPATLVQPVGSPLSLECTVEGTSNPNLYWYRQAAGRGLQLLFYSVGIGQISSEVPQNLSASRPQDRQFILSSKKLLLSDSGFYLCAWSGGAGGEQYFGPGTRLTVT.

The J gene is TRBJ2-5, the V gene TRBV5-1; 7 bases fit TRBD2. CDR1 SGHRS and CDR2 YFSETQ come from the germline V gene. The CDR3 contains 15 residues. The V segment lost 7 bases and the J segment 0 bases; nucleotides outside the gene matches: 9. The CDR3 sequence is CASRSGVGNQETQYF. The CDR3 bases are TGCGCCAGCCGCAGCGGGGTGGGGAACCAAGAGACCCAGTACTTC. The whole variable domain, filled in from reference TRBV5-1 and TRBJ2-5, reads KAGVTQTPRYLIKTRGQQVTLSCSPISGHRSVSWYQQTPGQGLQFLFEYFSETQRNKGNFPGRFSGRQFSNSRSEMNVSTLELGDSALYLCASRSGVGNQETQYFGPGTRLLVL.

The chain has TRBV11-2 and TRBJ1-2; D remains ambiguous. Germline V gene lookup returns CDR1 SGHAT and CDR2 FQNNGV. With 1 base removed from V and 5 bases from J, the gap between germline ends came to 14 bases. This CDR3 contains 15 residues. CDR3 in amino acids: CASSLGAAPCYGYTF. In nucleotides, the CDR3 is TGTGCCAGCAGCTTAGGTGCGGCGCCCTGTTATGGCTACACCTTC.

The chain uses TRBV7-8 and TRBJ1-4; 8 bases map to TRBD1. The CDR3 has 16 residues. Germline CDR1 and CDR2: SGHVS and FQNEAQ. Germline trimming cut 4 bases from V and 7 bases from J; bases unmatched to any gene: 11. This chain's CDR3 is CASSSPDRGKSEKLFF. In nucleotides, the CDR3 is TGTGCCAGCAGCTCGCCTGACAGGGGAAAGAGTGAAAAACTGTTTTTT.

This chain links TRBV4-2 with TRBJ1-6; perhaps TRBD1 as D (6 bases). V gave up 2 bases and J gave up 7 bases, with 12 bases separating them. The CDR3 has 15 amino acids. Per the germline V gene, CDR1 is LGHNA and CDR2 is YNFKEQ. DNA of the CDR3: TGTGCCAGCAGCCAACCCAGGGGTGGGAATTCACCCCTCCACTTT. Its translation: CASSQPRGGNSPLHF.

The CDR3 region is CASSSEGREGLDTQYF. DNA for the CDR3: TGTGCCAGCAGCTCCGAAGGGCGGGAGGGTCTAGATACGCAGTATTTT. The V and J genes are TRBV7-6 and TRBJ2-3; 9 nucleotides line up with TRBD2. The CDR3 is 16 residues long. Per the germline V gene, CDR1 is SGHVS and CDR2 is FNYEAQ. The V gene end was trimmed by 4 bases and the J gene end by 5 bases; junction bases not matched to a gene: 10. Full variable domain (missing parts from reference TRBV7-6 and TRBJ2-3): GAGVSQSPRYKVTKRGQDVALRCDPISGHVSLYWYRQALGQGPEFLTYFNYEAQQDKSGLPNDRFSAERPEGSISTLTIQRTEQRDSAMYRCASSSEGREGLDTQYFGPGTRLTVL.

The genes are TRBV4-2 and TRBJ1-5; 10 positions agree with TRBD1. CDR3 length equals 16 residues. V shed 1 base and J 1 base; nucleotides not matched to a gene: 1. The germline V gene encodes CDR1 LGHNA and CDR2 YNFKEQ. CDR3 loop: CASSQGDRGSNQPQHF. CDR3 coding DNA: TGTGCCAGCAGCCAAGGGGACAGGGGAAGCAATCAGCCCCAGCATTTT.

V gene TRBV28 combines with J gene TRBJ2-4; 12 bases agree with TRBD1. The V and J ends lost 3 bases and 6 bases, in that order; junction bases with no gene match: 6. Germline V gene sequence: CDR1 MDHEN, CDR2 SYDVKM. This CDR3 contains 16 residues. The CDR3 nucleotides read TGTGCCAGCAGTTTCCCCCTGGGACAGGGGGCAAACATTCAGTACTTC. This gives the protein CASSFPLGQGANIQYF.

The chain couples TRBV7-8 to TRBJ1-4, with D perhaps matching TRBD1 (6 bases). This CDR3 has 15 amino acids. Trimming pared 1 base from V and 8 bases from J, leaving 14 bases between. From germline, CDR1 is SGHVS and CDR2 FQNEAQ. The CDR3 here is CASSLEAGVGEKLFF. In nucleotides, the CDR3 is TGTGCCAGCAGCTTAGAGGCAGGGGTGGGAGAAAAACTGTTTTTT.

The chain carries TRBV5-1 and TRBJ1-4, with 9 bases aligning to TRBD1. V lost 3 bases and J lost 0; bases outside the gene matches: 3. CDR1 and CDR2 (germline): SGHRS, YFSETQ. CDR3 length: 16 residues. The CDR3 DNA follows: TGCGCCAGCAGCTCACAGGGGGCTGCAACTAATGAAAAACTGTTTTTT. Residues: CASSSQGAATNEKLFF.

This chain uses TRBV7-9 with TRBJ2-5, with 7 bases aligning to TRBD1. CDR3 length equals 15 residues. The germline V gene has CDR1 SEHNR and CDR2 FQNEAQ (reference sequence). Trimming took 5 bases from V and 6 from J; bases not matched to a gene: 12. For the CDR3, the DNA is TGTGCCAGCAGCAACATCTATAGGGGGCGGAAGACCCAGTACTTC. Its protein product is CASSNIYRGRKTQYF.

This clone appeared a single time. This chain connects TRBV30 to TRBJ2-5, with 9 nucleotides matching TRBD1. The J call is uncertain, as TRBJ2-7 better fits the DNA end. This CDR3 spans 12 amino acids. Germline V CDR1 and CDR2: GTSNPN, SVGIG (reference sequence). Here the CDR3 reads CAVRQGAYEQYF. Written as DNA, the CDR3 is TGTGCCGTAAGACAGGGGGCCTACGAGCAGTACTTC.

This clone has more than one count but fewer than ten. The chain combines TRBV5-1 with TRBJ1-4, with TRBD1 identical over 8 bases. The V and J ends lost 4 bases and 5 bases, in that order; junction bases with no gene match: 7. The CDR3 sequence is 15 residues long. Germline V lookup: CDR1 SGHRS, CDR2 YFSETQ. The CDR3 sequence is CASSVGQGKNEKLFF. The DNA of the CDR3 is TGCGCCAGCAGCGTAGGACAGGGCAAGAATGAAAAACTGTTTTTT.